This TCR beta chain originates from a study of blood T cell repertoires in COVID-19. About the study: COVID-19 samples from acute and convalescent phases originated in the United States, Italy and Spain.

Libraries were prepared by immunoSEQ multiplex PCR; TCRdb keeps only in-frame clonotypes and omits some of them. This sample has over 90,000 clones, with around nine tenths found just once. CDR1 MNHEY and CDR2 SVGAGI come from the germline V gene. The CDR3 is made up of 15 amino acids. Germline trimming cut 7 bases from V and 9 bases from J; bases unmatched to any gene: 9. The sample comprised peripheral blood. The rearrangement links TRBV6-5 to TRBJ2-1; TRBD2 matches at 13 bases. This TCR was recovered from a man between 45 and 60 years old in a cohort sampled during active COVID-19. CDR3 DNA sequence: TGTGCCAGCACCCTGACTAGCGGGGGGTTCGGTGAGCAGTTCTTC. Translation: CASTLTSGGFGEQFF.